Below are 5 T cell receptor beta chains sequenced from a single sample in a study of breast tumors, draining lymph nodes, adjacent tissues listed by TCRdb under 2016. The axillary draining lymph nodes of breast cancer patients were the source of the lymph node samples. Libraries were made using multiplex PCR. Sequencing used an Illumina HiSeq 2000. Clones were called with MiXCR by TCRdb after fastp trimmed the public reads at Q25, and only in-frame beta chains were retained. Rows with a matching CDR3 protein are joined into one entry that keeps the most common DNA and genes. Here the sample has 200,000 to 300,000 distinct CDR3 sequences; 30% occur a single time. The top ten hold about 1% of the sample. Sequences were obtained from axillary lymph node tissue. Receptors originate from a female donor with breast cancer. Some clones in this sample may be carry-over from other donors' samples.

Ten or more counts support this clonotype. The genes are TRBV7-6 and TRBJ2-7; 7 bases are shared with TRBD1. Germline trimming cut 0 bases from V and 1 base from J; bases unmatched to any gene: 3. CDR1 and CDR2 from the germline V gene are SGHVS and FNYEAQ. There are 15 residues in the CDR3. Here the CDR3 reads CASSLAGQASYEQYF. CDR3 nucleotides: TGTGCCAGCAGCTTAGCCGGACAGGCTTCCTACGAGCAGTACTTC. Complete variable domain (other parts from reference TRBV7-6 and TRBJ2-7): GAGVSQSPRYKVTKRGQDVALRCDPISGHVSLYWYRQALGQGPEFLTYFNYEAQQDKSGLPNDRFSAERPEGSISTLTIQRTEQRDSAMYRCASSLAGQASYEQYFGPGTRLTVT.

This clonotype was found many times. The chain has TRBV5-1 and TRBJ2-5; possibly TRBD2 for D (7 bases). Germline CDR1 and CDR2: SGHRS and YFSETQ. The V and J ends lost 4 bases and 4 bases respectively, with 17 bases between them. The length of the CDR3 is 15 residues. CDR3 sequence: CASSPYPGGRETQYF. CDR3 nucleotides: TGCGCCAGCAGCCCCTACCCGGGGGGCCGAGAGACCCAGTACTTC.

On this clonotype itself: This could be a read error, since a much larger clone is one nucleotide away. The V call is TRBV11-3, the J call TRBJ2-2, with 8 bases aligning to TRBD2. The V gene end was trimmed by 8 bases and the J gene end by 3 bases; junction bases not matched to a gene: 8. Germline V lookup: CDR1 SGHNT, CDR2 YENEEA. This CDR3 is 15 amino acids long. CDR3 coding DNA: TGTGCCAGCTCCCCGGGGGGGGGCCACACCGGGGAGCTGTTTTTT. It encodes CASSPGGGHTGELFF.

The chain has TRBV11-2 and TRBJ2-4; the D gene is possibly TRBD1 (6 bases). The germline V and J ends were trimmed by 3 bases and 16 bases, with 22 bases remaining between them. CDR1 is SGHAT, CDR2 FQNNGV, per germline. The CDR3 is made up of 14 amino acids. CDR3 region: CASSFSPTQQGIYF. The CDR3, as DNA: TGTGCCAGCAGCTTTTCCCCCACCCAACAGGGTATCTACTTC.

As to this clonotype: A much larger clone sits a single nucleotide away, making a read error possible. The gene calls are TRBV7-9 and TRBJ2-2; D perhaps matches TRBD2 (5 bases). Germline CDR1 is SEHNR and CDR2 is FQNEAQ (reference sequence). CDR3 length: 15 amino acids. The CDR3: CASSLRGENTGELLF. As DNA, the CDR3 is TGTGCCAGCAGCTTGCGTGGGGAGAACACCGGGGAGCTGCTTTTT.